Below are 27 T cell receptor beta chains sequenced from a single sample in a study of CD8+CD57+ T cells in acquired aplastic anemia. TCR beta VDJ and CDR3 were profiled, and genomic DNA was the template. TCRdb independently ran MiXCR on the reads; one entry per CDR3 protein. The sample has 200,000 to 250,000 distinct CDR3 sequences; more than 55% are singletons. The authors sequenced patients whose flow cytometry had shown CD8+CD57+ cell expansion. Sequencing was done on a sample of sorted CD4+, CD8+, or CD8+CD57+ T cells (not recorded which) from PBMCs. These receptors originate from a human donor with aplastic anemia.

The chain links TRBV5-1 to TRBJ2-1; 8 bases match TRBD1. From germline, CDR1 is SGHRS and CDR2 YFSETQ. The CDR3 spans 14 residues. V shed 2 bases, J shed 4 bases, and the junction held 2 bases outside the gene matches. The CDR3 here is CASSLQGEYNEQFF. CDR3 in DNA: TGCGCCAGCAGCTTACAGGGGGAGTACAATGAGCAGTTCTTC.

The rearrangement uses TRBV7-9 and TRBJ1-2; D is perhaps TRBD1 (5 bases). V shed 0 bases and J shed 4 bases, with 12 bases lying between them. This CDR3 is built from 15 residues. Germline-derived CDR1 and CDR2 are SEHNR and FQNEAQ (reference sequence). The CDR3 DNA reads TGTGCCAGCAGCTTAGCGCGGGGGGAAGTCTATGGCTACACCTTC. It encodes CASSLARGEVYGYTF.

The chain links TRBV20-1 to TRBJ2-7; D gene uncertain. Trimming took off 6 bases at V and 0 bases at J, with 6 bases between the two ends. The CDR3 covers 11 residues. In germline, CDR1 is DFQATT, CDR2 SNEGSKA (reference sequence). The CDR3 nucleotides read TGCAGTGCCAGTCGCTCCTACGAGCAGTACTTC. Protein sequence: CSASRSYEQYF.

The chain links TRBV5-1 to TRBJ2-7, with a weak D call TRBD2 (6 bases). Germline CDR1 is SGHRS and CDR2 is YFSETQ. With 4 bases removed from V and 11 bases from J, the gap between germline ends came to 28 bases. The CDR3 is 16 amino acids. The DNA of the CDR3 is TGCGCCAGCAGCGAACTTCGGGGCAGCCAAGGCAGGGAGGAGTACTTC. Protein sequence: CASSELRGSQGREEYF.

The J gene is TRBJ2-1, the V gene TRBV5-1; D unresolved. V lost 3 bases and J lost 6, with 10 bases in between. The CDR3 is 13 residues long. CDR1 is SGHRS, CDR2 YFSETQ, per germline. CDR3 in amino acids: CASSSQGGNEQFF. As DNA, the CDR3 is TGCGCCAGCAGCTCTCAAGGCGGCAATGAGCAGTTCTTC.

The chain links TRBV7-9 to TRBJ2-7; TRBD1 matches at 10 bases. Germline-derived CDR1 and CDR2 are SEHNR and FQNEAQ (reference sequence). The CDR3 is 13 residues long. The J segment lost 2 bases and the V segment lost 7 bases, leaving 2 bases of the junction unmatched. The DNA of the CDR3 is TGTGCCAGCACCGGGACAGGGGCCTACGAGCAGTACTTC. Translated, it gives CASTGTGAYEQYF. Variable domain in full (rest from reference TRBV7-9 and TRBJ2-7): DTGVSQNPRHKITKRGQNVTFRCDPISEHNRLYWYRQTLGQGPEFLTYFQNEAQLEKSRLLSDRFSAERPKGSFSTLEIQRTEQGDSAMYLCASTGTGAYEQYFGPGTRLTVT.

The chain links TRBV20-1 to TRBJ2-7; TRBD1 matches 7 bases. After removal of 1 base from V and 3 bases from J, the junction contained 15 bases not matched to a gene. CDR3 size: 17 residues. Germline V lookup: CDR1 DFQATT, CDR2 SNEGSKA (reference sequence). The CDR3: CSARATPVRGTDYEQYF. In nucleotides, the CDR3 is TGCAGTGCTAGAGCCACTCCTGTGAGGGGGACAGACTACGAGCAGTACTTC.

The chain uses TRBV20-1 and TRBJ2-3, with TRBD2 identical over 11 bases. V was pared by 2 bases and J by 5 bases, with 18 bases of the junction left unmatched. CDR1 and CDR2 from the germline V gene are DFQATT and SNEGSKA (reference sequence). This CDR3 contains 19 residues. CDR3 nucleotides: TGCAGTGCTAGACCCCCTTTTAGCGGGGGGGACAGGACGAGAGATACGCAGTATTTT. Encoded protein: CSARPPFSGGDRTRDTQYF.

This clonotype was counted at least ten times. The chain carries TRBV5-5 and TRBJ2-7; TRBD2 matches at 11 bases. Trimming removed 4 bases from V and 2 bases from J; junction bases left unmatched: 5. The V gene's germline CDR1 is SGHKS and CDR2 YYEKEE (reference sequence). CDR3 length equals 15 residues. In DNA form, the CDR3 reads TGTGCCAGCAGCCCACTAGCGGGGGATCCCTACGAGCAGTACTTC. Protein product: CASSPLAGDPYEQYF.

This chain links TRBV7-8 with TRBJ2-7; 9 bases agree with TRBD2. The length of the CDR3 is 13 residues. Germline lookup yields CDR1 SGHVS and CDR2 FQNEAQ. V lost 11 bases and J lost 5; bases outside the gene matches: 10. The CDR3 DNA reads as TGTGCCTGGAGCCGCGGGGGGGCCCACGAGCAGTACTTC. Protein product: CAWSRGGAHEQYF.

The chain links TRBV25-1 to TRBJ1-2, with TRBD1 matching 9 bases. Losses at the gene ends were 3 bases for V and 0 bases for J; bases not matched to a gene: 5. CDR3 length equals 16 residues. CDR1 MGHDK and CDR2 SYGVNS come from the germline V gene. The CDR3 sequence is CASSDPRTGANYGYTF. CDR3 nucleotides: TGTGCCAGCAGTGATCCAAGGACAGGGGCTAACTATGGCTACACCTTC.

Comment on this clonotype: A read error may explain this, as a much larger clone is one base away. This chain joins TRBV6-1 and TRBJ1-5; 9 bases map to TRBD1. The CDR3 length is 15 residues. The V segment lost 8 bases and the J segment 6 bases; nucleotides outside the gene matches: 11. Looked up from germline, CDR1 is MNHNS and CDR2 is SASEGT. The CDR3 reads CASGDTGTGSQPQHF. The CDR3 nucleotides are TGTGCCAGCGGCGATACCGGGACAGGGAGTCAGCCCCAGCATTTT.

This rearrangement joins TRBV10-3 to TRBJ2-7; 9 nucleotides agree with TRBD1. The CDR3 runs 16 residues. The ends lost 3 bases at V and 5 bases at J; junction bases unmatched: 11. Germline loops: CDR1 ENHRY, CDR2 SYGVKD. The CDR3 spells CAISDRDREGIDEQYF. DNA for the CDR3: TGTGCCATCAGTGATAGGGACAGGGAAGGCATCGACGAGCAGTACTTC.

This clonotype was picked up a small number of times. The chain combines TRBV7-8 with TRBJ1-6; D is unresolved. This CDR3 is 17 amino acids long. Germline CDR1 SGHVS, CDR2 FQNEAQ. V shed 5 bases and J shed 7 bases, with 21 bases lying between them. Here the CDR3 reads CASSPHRPTRPNSPLHF. In DNA, the CDR3 is TGTGCCAGCAGCCCCCACCGGCCCACCCGGCCGAATTCACCCCTCCACTTT.

This clonotype was detected many times. The chain recombines TRBV10-2 with TRBJ2-7; the D gene is possibly TRBD1 (6 bases). V shed 5 bases and J shed 4 bases, with 9 bases lying between them. The CDR3 spans 12 residues. CDR1 and CDR2 (germline): WSHSY, SAAADI. In nucleotides, the CDR3 is TGCGCCAGCAGTACAGGGATGTACGAGCAGTACTTC. Its protein is CASSTGMYEQYF.

The chain combines TRBV9 with TRBJ1-2; D gene unclear. The CDR3 is 12 amino acids. Germline lookup yields CDR1 SGDLS and CDR2 YYNGEE. With 1 base removed from V and 7 bases from J, the gap between germline ends came to 8 bases. In nucleotides, the CDR3 is TGTGCCAGCAGCGTAATCATGGGTGGCTACACCTTC. The encoded protein is CASSVIMGGYTF.

This chain uses TRBV10-2 with TRBJ2-5; 9 bases are shared with TRBD2. The CDR3 runs 15 residues. The germline gives CDR1 WSHSY, CDR2 SAAADI. The junction had 5 bases not matched to a gene; V was cut back by 4 bases and J by 2 bases. The CDR3 nucleotides read TGCGCCAGCAGTGTAGGGCTAGCGGGACAAGAGACCCAGTACTTC. Encoded protein: CASSVGLAGQETQYF.

As to this clonotype: One end of the junction fails to match germline, which may point to a read error. V and J are TRBV7-3 and TRBJ2-3; TRBD1 is a possible D gene (5 bases). Germline V gene lookup returns CDR1 SGHTA and CDR2 FQGTGA. CDR3 length: 16 amino acids. This chain's CDR3 is CASSHTPETVTDTQYF. The DNA of the CDR3 is TGCGCCAGCAGCCACACACCCGAGACAGTCACAGATACGCAGTATTTT.

Notes on this clonotype: Given a much more abundant clone one base away, this may be a read error. The chain employs TRBV15 and TRBJ2-1; 11 nucleotides line up with TRBD1. The junction had 12 bases not matched to a gene; V was cut back by 3 bases and J by 5 bases. There are 18 residues in the CDR3. Germline V gives CDR1 LNHNV, CDR2 YYDKDF (reference sequence). Here the CDR3 reads CATSSSRSGQGVHNEQFF. The CDR3 DNA is TGTGCCACCAGCAGCTCCAGGTCGGGACAGGGGGTCCACAATGAGCAGTTCTTC. Full variable domain (rest looked up from reference TRBV15 and TRBJ2-1): DAMVIQNPRYQVTQFGKPVTLSCSQTLNHNVMYWYQQKSSQAPKLLFHYYDKDFNNEADTPDNFQSRRPNTSFCFLDIRSPGLGDTAMYLCATSSSRSGQGVHNEQFFGPGTRLTVL.

Worth noting for this clonotype: Its ends do not fully match the called genes, so a read error is possible. The chain combines TRBV15 with TRBJ1-3; the match to TRBD1 covers 7 bases. The CDR3 covers 15 residues. The germline V gene encodes CDR1 LNHNV and CDR2 YYDKDF (reference sequence). The CDR3 loop reads CATSRDRGTGNIIYF. The CDR3 DNA follows: TGTGCCACCAGCAGAGACAGGGGGACTGGAAACATCATATATTTT.

This clonotype was detected a few times. The chain carries TRBV10-3 and TRBJ1-5; perhaps TRBD1 as D (6 bases). The V gene's germline CDR1 is ENHRY and CDR2 SYGVKD. The length of the CDR3 is 15 residues. Trimming took off 6 bases at V and 7 bases at J, with 19 bases between the two ends. CDR3 DNA sequence: TGTGCCATCAGCGAACTACAGGGAGTGAGACAGCCCCAGCATTTT. It yields the protein CAISELQGVRQPQHF.

This chain connects TRBV7-6 to TRBJ1-2; 10 nucleotides line up with TRBD1. Germline V lookup: CDR1 SGHVS, CDR2 FNYEAQ. The CDR3 sequence is 14 residues long. The V gene end was trimmed by 3 bases and the J gene end by 4 bases; junction bases not matched to a gene: 2. CDR3 sequence reads: CASSLGTGVYGYTF. In DNA, the CDR3 is TGTGCCAGCAGCTTGGGGACAGGGGTCTATGGCTACACCTTC.

The rearrangement uses TRBV7-2 and TRBJ2-5; 8 positions agree with TRBD1. The V gene's germline CDR1 is SGHTA and CDR2 FQGNSA. Trimming cost V 2 bases and J 5 bases; bases outside gene matches: 10. This CDR3 has 16 amino acids. The CDR3 here is CASSLNPGQASETQYF. DNA of the CDR3: TGTGCCAGCAGCTTAAACCCGGGACAGGCCTCGGAGACCCAGTACTTC.

The chain links TRBV10-1 to TRBJ1-2; D remains unclear. Germline V CDR1 and CDR2: WNHNN, SYGVQD (reference sequence). The V end lost 2 bases, the J end lost 13 bases, and 17 bases lay between the germline ends. The CDR3 loop spans 13 amino acids. The CDR3 region is CASSERVERRGTF. The CDR3 bases are TGCGCCAGCAGTGAGAGGGTTGAGAGACGCGGCACCTTC.

The rearrangement uses TRBV10-2 and TRBJ1-2; no clear D gene. There are 14 residues in the CDR3. The V end was cut by 4 bases, the J end by 3 bases, with 12 bases between. In germline, CDR1 is WSHSY, CDR2 SAAADI. The CDR3 protein is CASSVAGTYYGYTF. For the CDR3, the DNA is TGCGCCAGCAGTGTCGCCGGCACATACTATGGCTACACCTTC.

The table lists this clonotype with a few counts. The rearrangement links TRBV7-6 to TRBJ1-1; D ambiguous. V was trimmed by 3 bases and J by 1 base, leaving 9 bases between them. The germline V gene encodes CDR1 SGHVS and CDR2 FNYEAQ. The CDR3 is made up of 14 amino acids. The DNA of the CDR3 is TGTGCCAGCAGCTTCGGAGGCGCGAACACTGAAGCTTTCTTT. The encoded protein is CASSFGGANTEAFF.

The V call is TRBV29-1, the J call TRBJ1-1; no firm D call. This CDR3 is built from 14 residues. Deletions cut 5 bases from V and 1 base from J, with 14 bases between. Germline V gene data show CDR1 as SQVTM and CDR2 as ANQGSEA. CDR3 sequence reads: CSVLVGSSNTEAFF. The CDR3 nucleotides read TGCAGCGTTCTAGTCGGATCATCGAACACTGAAGCTTTCTTT.